The entry that follows covers one T cell receptor (beta chain) sequence. Its antigen is still unknown. The CDR3 contains 12 residues. The germline V gene encodes CDR1 MNHEY and CDR2 SMNVEV (reference sequence). The V gene lost 2 bases and the J gene lost 4 bases, with 4 bases spanning the gap. Each donor contributed 85,000 to 100,000 T cells on average, unsorted. The data originate from a study of T cells in tuberculosis. This table comes from immunoSEQ multiplex PCR, and its TCRdb copy is limited to in-frame clones, with some not included. This sample carries about 23,000 clones, roughly 97% of them seen once, and the ten largest clones take 6.2%. The study's findings and limits: Active tuberculosis alpha repertoires lay closer to GMM-specific TCRs than controls'.

Material for sequencing was PBMCs. This receptor was obtained from a donor aged 10 to 29 with latent tuberculosis or without tuberculosis infection. The chain is built from TRBV27 and TRBJ2-3; D remains unclear. CDR3 protein: CASSLHPDTQYF. The DNA for the CDR3 is TGTGCCAGCAGTTTACATCCAGATACGCAGTATTTT.